The clone carrying this TCR beta chain has only one observation. Its target is not known. This specimen comes from a study of blood T cells in healthy people across ages. Study-wide context: Using template switching, researchers captured about one barcoded beta molecule for each two T cells.

With a J-beta primer mix and a sample-barcoded 5' primer, a second PCR ran about 7 to 12 cycles. TCRdb analysed the 5' RACE reads with MiXCR anew, one entry per CDR3 protein. The sample records roughly 800,000 distinct CDR3 sequences, around 25% being singletons. Study-level findings and limits: Relative to aged donors, long-lived donors carried more naive CD4+ cells and displayed higher diversity. A conclusive naive versus antigen-experienced comparison was prevented by the unsorted PBMCs.

In germline, CDR1 is SGHVS, CDR2 FNYEAQ. The CDR3 sequence is 13 residues long. The germline V and J ends were trimmed by 4 bases and 5 bases, with 11 bases remaining between them. The sample was also linked to a second study, of T cells of mothers and their children. That source notes: There were no persistent microchimeric T cell clones detected.

The sequence derives from a boy aged 10-17 years in good health. Sample: blood. V and J are TRBV7-6 and TRBJ2-5, with D possibly being TRBD2 (5 bases). Here the CDR3 reads CASSSTIRETQYF. The CDR3 region has the DNA TGTGCCAGCAGCTCGACTATTAGGGAGACCCAGTACTTC.